Listed below are T cell receptor beta chains from one sample, sequenced in a study of shared clonotypes between healthy human individuals. Repertoires were generated with immunoSEQ multiplex PCR, while TCRdb's copy carries only in-frame clones and drops some. The sample holds 2 million to 3 million clones, around nine tenths seen once. Sample: naive CD4+ T cells sorted from blood. These receptors all come from a man aged 18 to 30 in good health. Each CDR3 is given with its conserved first and last residue. The order of the fields is clone size, V gene, J gene, D gene, CDR3 protein, CDR3 DNA. D genes are given only for firm matches. Clone size is given for some rows only: seen once, a few or many times, or a class if the clone is expanded.

clone size: .; V gene: TRBV19; J gene: TRBJ2-3; D gene: TRBD2; CDR3 protein: CATTWGGDTQYF; CDR3 DNA: TGTGCCACCACATGGGGGGGAGATACGCAGTATTTT
clone size: .; V gene: TRBV5-8; J gene: TRBJ1-3; D gene: .; CDR3 protein: CATLAPDRGNTIYF; CDR3 DNA: TGTGCTACTCTTGCCCCGGACAGAGGAAACACCATATATTTT
clone size: .; V gene: TRBV7-2; J gene: TRBJ2-1; D gene: .; CDR3 protein: CASSLEGGTHGEQFF; CDR3 DNA: TGTGCCAGCAGCTTAGAAGGGGGGACCCACGGGGAGCAGTTCTTC
clone size: .; V gene: TRBV7-8; J gene: TRBJ1-4; D gene: .; CDR3 protein: CASSLAGQTNEKLFF; CDR3 DNA: TGTGCCAGCAGCTTAGCGGGACAAACTAATGAAAAACTGTTTTTT
clone size: .; V gene: TRBV15; J gene: TRBJ2-1; D gene: .; CDR3 protein: CATSRGGGNGDNEQFF; CDR3 DNA: TGTGCCACCAGCAGGGGTGGGGGGAATGGAGACAATGAGCAGTTCTTC
clone size: .; V gene: TRBV19; J gene: TRBJ1-4; D gene: .; CDR3 protein: CASSIRQGNEKLFF; CDR3 DNA: TGTGCCAGTAGTATTCGTCAGGGTAACGAAAAACTGTTTTTT
clone size: once; V gene: TRBV6-5; J gene: TRBJ1-4; D gene: TRBD1; CDR3 protein: CASSSGGLWVKKLFF; CDR3 DNA: TGTGCCAGCAGCTCAGGGGGCCTTTGGGTGAAAAAACTGTTTTTT
clone size: .; V gene: TRBV28; J gene: TRBJ2-7; D gene: TRBD1; CDR3 protein: CATVPAGQGTYEQYF; CDR3 DNA: TGTGCCACCGTCCCCGCGGGACAGGGGACCTACGAGCAGTACTTC
clone size: .; V gene: TRBV9; J gene: TRBJ2-3; D gene: .; CDR3 protein: CASSARTDTQYF; CDR3 DNA: TGTGCCAGCAGCGCGCGTACAGATACGCAGTATTTT
clone size: .; V gene: TRBV18; J gene: TRBJ2-5; D gene: .; CDR3 protein: CASDLGLQETQYF; CDR3 DNA: TGTGCCAGCGACTTGGGCCTTCAAGAGACCCAGTACTTC
clone size: .; V gene: TRBV5-1; J gene: TRBJ1-1; D gene: .; CDR3 protein: CASSLAGQNTEAFF; CDR3 DNA: TGCGCCAGCAGCTTGGCAGGGCAGAACACTGAAGCTTTCTTT
clone size: .; V gene: TRBV10-3; J gene: TRBJ2-1; D gene: .; CDR3 protein: CAISEEGSSYNEQFF; CDR3 DNA: TGTGCCATCAGTGAGGAGGGGAGCTCCTACAATGAGCAGTTCTTC
clone size: few; V gene: TRBV28; J gene: TRBJ2-5; D gene: .; CDR3 protein: CASSPDLVRKETQYF; CDR3 DNA: TGTGCCAGCAGTCCGGACCTGGTGCGAAAAGAGACCCAGTACTTC
clone size: .; V gene: TRBV27; J gene: TRBJ1-2; D gene: TRBD1; CDR3 protein: CASSLIFGGGNSGYTF; CDR3 DNA: TGTGCCAGCAGTTTAATTTTTGGAGGGGGCAACTCTGGCTACACCTTC
clone size: once; V gene: TRBV7-2; J gene: TRBJ1-6; D gene: TRBD1; CDR3 protein: CASSGQGGNSPLHF; CDR3 DNA: TGTGCCAGCTCCGGACAGGGCGGTAATTCACCCCTCCACTTT
clone size: .; V gene: TRBV30; J gene: TRBJ2-3; D gene: TRBD2; CDR3 protein: CAWMTSGGTDTQYF; CDR3 DNA: TGTGCCTGGATGACCAGCGGGGGAACAGATACGCAGTATTTT
clone size: .; V gene: TRBV19; J gene: TRBJ1-1; D gene: .; CDR3 protein: CASSTPLWPNTEAFF; CDR3 DNA: TGTGCCAGTAGTACCCCCCTATGGCCGAACACTGAAGCTTTCTTT
clone size: .; V gene: TRBV2; J gene: TRBJ2-3; D gene: TRBD1; CDR3 protein: CASRPGQGPDTQYF; CDR3 DNA: TGTGCCAGCAGGCCGGGACAGGGACCAGACACGCAGTATTTT
clone size: .; V gene: TRBV5-5; J gene: TRBJ2-6; D gene: .; CDR3 protein: CASSLQGPRSGANVLTF; CDR3 DNA: TGTGCCAGCAGCTTACAGGGTCCCCGCTCTGGGGCCAACGTCCTGACTTTC
clone size: .; V gene: TRBV20-1; J gene: TRBJ1-2; D gene: .; CDR3 protein: CSAVDNYGYTF; CDR3 DNA: TGCAGTGCGGTCGATAACTATGGCTACACCTTC
clone size: .; V gene: TRBV19; J gene: TRBJ2-2; D gene: .; CDR3 protein: CASSMMGQPTGELFF; CDR3 DNA: TGTGCCAGTAGTATGATGGGACAACCGACCGGGGAGCTGTTTTTT
clone size: .; V gene: TRBV10-3; J gene: TRBJ2-4; D gene: TRBD1; CDR3 protein: CAISESDRADIQYF; CDR3 DNA: TGTGCCATCAGTGAGTCTGACAGGGCGGACATTCAGTACTTC
clone size: .; V gene: TRBV10-3; J gene: TRBJ2-3; D gene: .; CDR3 protein: CAINRQDYTDTQYF; CDR3 DNA: TGTGCCATCAATAGACAGGACTACACAGATACGCAGTATTTT
clone size: few; V gene: TRBV6-6; J gene: TRBJ1-1; D gene: .; CDR3 protein: CASSQSSTEAFF; CDR3 DNA: TGTGCCAGCAGCCAGTCCAGCACTGAAGCTTTCTTT
clone size: .; V gene: TRBV11-2; J gene: TRBJ1-2; D gene: .; CDR3 protein: CASSPLVPYGYTF; CDR3 DNA: TGTGCCAGCAGCCCTTTGGTGCCTTATGGCTACACCTTC
clone size: .; V gene: TRBV5-1; J gene: TRBJ1-1; D gene: TRBD1; CDR3 protein: CASSKGQGGAEAFF; CDR3 DNA: TGCGCCAGCAGCAAAGGACAGGGGGGTGCTGAAGCTTTCTTT
clone size: once; V gene: TRBV30; J gene: TRBJ2-5; D gene: TRBD2; CDR3 protein: CAWSRGGQQETQYF; CDR3 DNA: TGTGCCTGGAGTCGGGGGGGGCAGCAAGAGACCCAGTACTTC
clone size: once; V gene: TRBV5-4; J gene: TRBJ1-6; D gene: TRBD1; CDR3 protein: CASSPRFGTGGSPLHF; CDR3 DNA: TGTGCCAGCAGCCCCCGGTTTGGGACAGGGGGTTCACCCCTCCACTTT
clone size: .; V gene: TRBV19; J gene: TRBJ2-5; D gene: .; CDR3 protein: CASTGTPQETQYF; CDR3 DNA: TGTGCCAGTACCGGGACACCACAAGAGACCCAGTACTTC
clone size: .; V gene: TRBV4-1; J gene: TRBJ2-7; D gene: .; CDR3 protein: CASSQIFSPDMIEQYF; CDR3 DNA: TGCGCCAGCAGCCAGATTTTCTCCCCCGACATGATCGAGCAGTACTTC
clone size: .; V gene: TRBV30; J gene: TRBJ1-6; D gene: .; CDR3 protein: CAWRHNSPLHF; CDR3 DNA: TGTGCCTGGAGACATAATTCACCCCTCCACTTT
clone size: .; V gene: TRBV29-1; J gene: TRBJ2-1; D gene: .; CDR3 protein: CSTGKGVGNEQFF; CDR3 DNA: TGCAGCACCGGGAAGGGGGTTGGGAATGAGCAGTTCTTC
clone size: .; V gene: TRBV6-4; J gene: TRBJ1-1; D gene: .; CDR3 protein: CASSEQGNTEAFF; CDR3 DNA: TGTGCCAGCAGTGAACAGGGGAACACTGAAGCTTTCTTT
clone size: once; V gene: TRBV2; J gene: TRBJ2-3; D gene: TRBD2; CDR3 protein: CASRRWTSGGVVTDTQYF; CDR3 DNA: TGTGCCAGCAGGCGATGGACTAGCGGGGGGGTCGTCACAGATACGCAGTATTTT
clone size: once; V gene: TRBV28; J gene: TRBJ1-5; D gene: .; CDR3 protein: CASSAGAPRDQPQHF; CDR3 DNA: TGTGCCAGCAGTGCTGGGGCGCCCCGGGATCAGCCCCAGCATTTT
clone size: .; V gene: TRBV6-6; J gene: TRBJ1-3; D gene: .; CDR3 protein: CASSHQYKSGNTIYF; CDR3 DNA: TGTGCCAGCAGTCATCAGTACAAATCTGGAAACACCATATATTTT
clone size: .; V gene: TRBV7-6; J gene: TRBJ2-5; D gene: .; CDR3 protein: CASTSEKYF; CDR3 DNA: TGTGCCAGCACCTCAGAGAAGTACTTC
clone size: .; V gene: TRBV5-1; J gene: TRBJ1-4; D gene: TRBD1; CDR3 protein: CASSLAGQGAEKLFF; CDR3 DNA: TGCGCCAGCAGCTTGGCCGGCCAGGGGGCGGAAAAACTGTTTTTT
clone size: .; V gene: TRBV19; J gene: TRBJ2-7; D gene: .; CDR3 protein: CASSDPGRVFYEQYF; CDR3 DNA: TGTGCCAGTAGTGATCCCGGCAGGGTTTTTTACGAGCAGTACTTC
clone size: .; V gene: TRBV28; J gene: TRBJ2-1; D gene: TRBD1; CDR3 protein: CASSPGTGGNEQFF; CDR3 DNA: TGTGCCAGCAGCCCCGGGACAGGCGGCAATGAGCAGTTCTTC
clone size: .; V gene: TRBV6-5; J gene: TRBJ1-2; D gene: .; CDR3 protein: CASSYDHYGYTF; CDR3 DNA: TGTGCCAGCAGTTACGACCACTATGGCTACACCTTC
clone size: .; V gene: TRBV6-6; J gene: TRBJ1-2; D gene: .; CDR3 protein: CASTGGAGGYTF; CDR3 DNA: TGTGCCAGCACCGGGGGTGCGGGTGGCTACACCTTC
clone size: .; V gene: TRBV27; J gene: TRBJ2-3; D gene: TRBD2; CDR3 protein: CASSLGLAGASTDTQYF; CDR3 DNA: TGTGCCAGCAGTTTGGGACTAGCGGGGGCGAGCACAGATACGCAGTATTTT
clone size: .; V gene: TRBV5-1; J gene: TRBJ1-5; D gene: .; CDR3 protein: CASSPTWEVQPQHF; CDR3 DNA: TGCGCCAGCAGCCCGACCTGGGAGGTTCAGCCCCAGCATTTT
clone size: .; V gene: TRBV5-1; J gene: TRBJ1-6; D gene: TRBD1; CDR3 protein: CASSLAGTGGGSSYNSPLHF; CDR3 DNA: TGCGCCAGCAGCTTGGCCGGGACAGGGGGTGGCAGCTCCTATAATTCACCCCTCCACTTT
clone size: .; V gene: TRBV27; J gene: TRBJ1-6; D gene: TRBD1; CDR3 protein: CASSSKGQGSSRGSPLHF; CDR3 DNA: TGTGCCAGCAGCTCGAAGGGACAGGGGTCCTCTAGGGGTTCACCCCTCCACTTT
clone size: .; V gene: TRBV7-9; J gene: TRBJ1-5; D gene: .; CDR3 protein: CASSLGAGSHQPQHF; CDR3 DNA: TGTGCCAGCAGCTTAGGGGCAGGGAGTCATCAGCCCCAGCATTTT
clone size: .; V gene: TRBV5-4; J gene: TRBJ1-4; D gene: .; CDR3 protein: CASKDPGTTNEKLFF; CDR3 DNA: TGTGCCAGCAAAGACCCGGGGACAACTAATGAAAAACTGTTTTTT
clone size: .; V gene: TRBV7-2; J gene: TRBJ2-5; D gene: TRBD1; CDR3 protein: CASSTGTGTGETQYF; CDR3 DNA: TGTGCCAGCAGCACCGGGACAGGGACGGGCGAGACCCAGTACTTC
clone size: .; V gene: TRBV2; J gene: TRBJ2-4; D gene: .; CDR3 protein: CASARDSLNIQYF; CDR3 DNA: TGTGCCAGCGCCCGGGACTCCCTCAACATTCAGTACTTC
clone size: .; V gene: TRBV6-5; J gene: TRBJ1-2; D gene: TRBD1; CDR3 protein: CASSYSSAGGFGYTF; CDR3 DNA: TGTGCCAGCAGTTACTCGAGTGCAGGGGGCTTTGGCTACACCTTC
clone size: .; V gene: TRBV18; J gene: TRBJ2-5; D gene: TRBD1; CDR3 protein: CASSPGQVPAETQYF; CDR3 DNA: TGTGCCAGCTCACCGGGACAGGTCCCAGCGGAGACCCAGTACTTC
clone size: .; V gene: TRBV27; J gene: TRBJ1-3; D gene: .; CDR3 protein: CASSSLQGVGNTIYF; CDR3 DNA: TGTGCCAGCAGTTCCTTACAGGGAGTCGGAAACACCATATATTTT
clone size: .; V gene: TRBV6-1; J gene: TRBJ2-2; D gene: TRBD1; CDR3 protein: CASSRDRDRTGELFF; CDR3 DNA: TGTGCCAGCAGTCGGGACAGGGACCGTACCGGGGAGCTGTTTTTT
clone size: .; V gene: TRBV5-1; J gene: TRBJ2-3; D gene: .; CDR3 protein: CASSFGRGTDTQYF; CDR3 DNA: TGCGCCAGCAGCTTCGGTCGGGGCACAGATACGCAGTATTTT
clone size: .; V gene: TRBV27; J gene: TRBJ1-1; D gene: .; CDR3 protein: CASSSFGTLNTEAFF; CDR3 DNA: TGTGCCAGCAGTTCTTTTGGGACACTGAACACTGAAGCTTTCTTT
clone size: .; V gene: TRBV19; J gene: TRBJ2-5; D gene: TRBD2; CDR3 protein: CASSAIAGGMRETQYF; CDR3 DNA: TGTGCCAGTAGTGCCATAGCGGGGGGTATGCGAGAGACCCAGTACTTC
clone size: .; V gene: TRBV6-5; J gene: TRBJ2-1; D gene: TRBD2; CDR3 protein: CASQSPGLAGVSQFF; CDR3 DNA: TGTGCCAGCCAAAGTCCGGGACTAGCGGGAGTCTCGCAGTTCTTC
clone size: .; V gene: TRBV11-2; J gene: TRBJ2-5; D gene: TRBD1; CDR3 protein: CASSFPTGGLETQYF; CDR3 DNA: TGTGCCAGCAGCTTCCCCACAGGGGGCTTGGAGACCCAGTACTTC